What follows are 17 T cell receptor beta chains derived from one specimen sequenced in a study of T-cell reconstitution after alpha-beta-depleted transplantation in children. For TCRbeta, the library was prepared with unique molecular identifiers. TCRdb processed the PCR reads anew with MiXCR; each CDR3 protein has one entry. The data contain fewer than 550,000 distinct CDR3 sequences, about a sixth of them singletons. The sample in question was PBMCs, mostly from graft donor cells, obtained 360 days after TCRalphabeta/CD19-depleted stem cell transplant. The receptors originated from a boy less than two years old who had a stem cell transplant for Wiskott-Aldrich syndrome, so the T cells may come from the graft donor.

This clonotype was detected only a few times. The chain employs TRBV6-2 or TRBV6-3 and TRBJ2-7, with D hard to call. V was trimmed by 2 bases and J by 2 bases, leaving 13 bases between them. CDR1 MNHEY and CDR2 SVGEGT come from the germline V gene. The CDR3 totals 15 residues. The CDR3 here is CASSYLLLTPYEQYF. In DNA, the CDR3 is TGTGCCAGCAGTTACCTTCTTCTTACCCCCTACGAGCAGTACTTC.

V usage is TRBV12-3 or TRBV12-4 and J usage is TRBJ2-1; 16 bases fit TRBD2. The length of the CDR3 is 21 residues. With V trimmed by 2 bases and J by 9 bases, 19 bases remained unmatched. Here the CDR3 reads CASSLLPGLAGGPMSVGEQFF. In DNA, the CDR3 is TGTGCCAGCAGTTTATTACCGGGACTAGCGGGGGGGCCTATGAGCGTCGGTGAGCAGTTCTTC.

This chain uses TRBV24-1 with TRBJ2-5; possibly TRBD2 for D (6 bases). The CDR3 is made up of 14 amino acids. The germline V gene encodes CDR1 KGHDR and CDR2 SFDVKD. The V end lost 4 bases, the J end lost 3 bases, and 11 bases lay between the germline ends. This CDR3 reads CATSETGLEETQYF. The DNA for the CDR3 is TGTGCCACCAGTGAAACGGGACTGGAAGAGACCCAGTACTTC.

This chain joins TRBV2 and TRBJ2-5; 9 bases fit TRBD2. Germline-derived CDR1 and CDR2 are SNHLY and FYNNEI. J was trimmed by 7 bases and V by 8 bases; bases with no gene match: 8. The CDR3 totals 13 residues. CDR3 bases: TGTGCCAGCGGTGCGGGAGGGCCGGGGACCCAGTACTTC. This translates into CASGAGGPGTQYF.

This clonotype was observed many times. The V call is TRBV12-3 or TRBV12-4, the J call TRBJ1-1, with 10 bases fitting TRBD1. The CDR3 length is 14 residues. Trimming took 3 bases from V and 4 from J; bases not matched to a gene: 2. The CDR3 coding sequence is TGTGCCAGCAGTTTGTGGACAGGGGGCACTGAAGCTTTCTTT. Its protein is CASSLWTGGTEAFF.

This clonotype was counted only a few times. The chain recombines TRBV29-1 with TRBJ2-3, with D maybe TRBD2 (6 bases). The germline V gene encodes CDR1 SQVTM and CDR2 ANQGSEA. The V end lost 6 bases, the J end lost 4 bases, and 20 bases lay between the germline ends. The CDR3 covers 15 residues. This chain's CDR3 is CSVQLRLAKPDTQYF. Here the CDR3 DNA reads TGCAGCGTGCAGCTACGGCTAGCGAAGCCAGATACGCAGTATTTT.

This clonotype was seen more than once but under ten times. The gene calls are TRBV24-1 and TRBJ2-3; 8 bases line up with TRBD2. Per the germline V gene, CDR1 is KGHDR and CDR2 is SFDVKD. The CDR3 extends over 15 amino acids. Trimming cost V 7 bases and J 1 base; bases outside gene matches: 6. Here the CDR3 DNA reads TGTGCCACCAGCGAAGCGGGAGACCGCACAGATACGCAGTATTTT. Translating it yields CATSEAGDRTDTQYF.

This clonotype was observed a handful of times. This CDR3 is CASSPSGQKETQYF. In DNA form, the CDR3 reads TGTGCCAGCTCACCGTCGGGGCAGAAAGAGACCCAGTACTTC. The V gene is TRBV18, the J gene TRBJ2-5; D may match TRBD1 or TRBD2 (5 bases each). CDR3 length: 14 amino acids. The V end lost 3 bases, the J end lost 3 bases, and 11 bases lay between the germline ends. Germline V gene data show CDR1 as KGHSH and CDR2 as LQKENI.

The chain uses TRBV7-9 and TRBJ1-1, with D unclear. The CDR3 totals 15 residues. Germline V gene sequence: CDR1 SEHNR, CDR2 FQNEAQ (reference sequence). V lost 5 bases and J lost 1, with 14 bases in between. For the CDR3, the DNA is TGTGCCAGCAGCCGTACCGGGTCAAGGAACACTGAAGCTTTCTTT. The encoded protein is CASSRTGSRNTEAFF. The whole variable domain, remainder taken from reference TRBV7-9 and TRBJ1-1, is DTGVSQNPRHKITKRGQNVTFRCDPISEHNRLYWYRQTLGQGPEFLTYFQNEAQLEKSRLLSDRFSAERPKGSFSTLEIQRTEQGDSAMYLCASSRTGSRNTEAFFGQGTRLTVV.

The rearrangement joins TRBV7-8 to TRBJ2-7, with 8 bases that match TRBD1. Looked up from germline, CDR1 is SGHVS and CDR2 is FQNEAQ. The CDR3 extends over 15 amino acids. V trimming: 2 bases; J trimming: 2 bases; junction bases outside the gene matches: 5. CDR3 amino acids: CASSLYGTGTYEQYF. CDR3 DNA: TGTGCCAGCAGCTTATATGGGACAGGAACCTACGAGCAGTACTTC.

This clonotype came up a few times. The chain has TRBV5-1 and TRBJ2-1, with 13 positions matching TRBD2. V gave up 0 bases and J gave up 7 bases; unmatched junction bases: 4. Looked up from germline, CDR1 is SGHRS and CDR2 is YFSETQ. CDR3 size: 16 residues. The CDR3 here is CASSLARGLAGNEQFF. The CDR3 DNA reads TGCGCCAGCAGCTTGGCCAGGGGACTAGCGGGAAATGAGCAGTTCTTC.

This sequence joins TRBV29-1 and TRBJ2-1; the D is unclear. The V end was cut by 4 bases, the J end by 0 bases, with 7 bases between. CDR1 SQVTM and CDR2 ANQGSEA come from the germline V gene. The CDR3 has 13 amino acids. The chain's CDR3 is CSVGGSSYNEQFF. The DNA of the CDR3 is TGCAGCGTTGGAGGTAGCTCCTACAATGAGCAGTTCTTC.

This clonotype was counted a few times. The rearrangement joins TRBV5-1 to TRBJ1-3, with D tentatively TRBD1 (6 bases). This CDR3 has 15 amino acids. Germline V gene data show CDR1 as SGHRS and CDR2 as YFSETQ. Trimming removed 5 bases from V and 3 bases from J, with 15 bases in between. CDR3 sequence reads: CASSPWGARGNTIYF. The CDR3 nucleotides are TGCGCCAGCAGTCCTTGGGGGGCGCGTGGAAACACCATATATTTT.

In its sample, this clonotype was seen many times. V usage is TRBV29-1 and J usage is TRBJ2-2, with TRBD2 matching 8 bases. CDR1 and CDR2 (germline): SQVTM, ANQGSEA. The CDR3 runs 12 residues. Germline trimming cut 6 bases from V and 6 bases from J; bases unmatched to any gene: 3. Here the CDR3 DNA reads TGCAGCGTCCCGGGACTAGCCGGGGAGCTGTTTTTT. Amino acid sequence: CSVPGLAGELFF.

This clonotype appeared once. The chain carries TRBV30 and TRBJ1-1; D is ambiguous. The CDR3 covers 12 residues. V dropped 6 bases and J dropped 1 base, with 9 bases sitting between them. In germline, CDR1 is GTSNPN, CDR2 SVGIG (reference sequence). This CDR3 reads CACTPGNTEAFF. CDR3 coding DNA: TGTGCCTGCACACCAGGGAACACTGAAGCTTTCTTT. The whole variable domain, remainder taken from reference TRBV30 and TRBJ1-1, is SQTIHQWPATLVQPVGSPLSLECTVEGTSNPNLYWYRQAAGRGLQLLFYSVGIGQISSEVPQNLSASRPQDRQFILSSKKLLLSDSGFYLCACTPGNTEAFFGQGTRLTVV.

This clonotype was picked up a small number of times. The chain combines TRBV10-3 with TRBJ1-4, with TRBD1 as a possible D gene (6 bases). CDR1 ENHRY and CDR2 SYGVKD come from the germline V gene. The V end lost 3 bases, the J end lost 5 bases, and 7 bases lay between the germline ends. This CDR3 is built from 13 residues. CDR3 in DNA: TGTGCCATCAGTGACAGGGGCAATGAAAAACTGTTTTTT. Protein product: CAISDRGNEKLFF.

In this sample, this clonotype turned up once. J is TRBJ2-2 and V is TRBV12-3 or TRBV12-4; D possibly corresponds to TRBD2 (8 bases). CDR3 size: 18 residues. The CDR3 reads CTIRGRGLAHMNTGELFF. In DNA, the CDR3 is TGTACCATCAGGGGGAGAGGACTAGCCCATATGAACACCGGGGAGCTGTTTTTT.